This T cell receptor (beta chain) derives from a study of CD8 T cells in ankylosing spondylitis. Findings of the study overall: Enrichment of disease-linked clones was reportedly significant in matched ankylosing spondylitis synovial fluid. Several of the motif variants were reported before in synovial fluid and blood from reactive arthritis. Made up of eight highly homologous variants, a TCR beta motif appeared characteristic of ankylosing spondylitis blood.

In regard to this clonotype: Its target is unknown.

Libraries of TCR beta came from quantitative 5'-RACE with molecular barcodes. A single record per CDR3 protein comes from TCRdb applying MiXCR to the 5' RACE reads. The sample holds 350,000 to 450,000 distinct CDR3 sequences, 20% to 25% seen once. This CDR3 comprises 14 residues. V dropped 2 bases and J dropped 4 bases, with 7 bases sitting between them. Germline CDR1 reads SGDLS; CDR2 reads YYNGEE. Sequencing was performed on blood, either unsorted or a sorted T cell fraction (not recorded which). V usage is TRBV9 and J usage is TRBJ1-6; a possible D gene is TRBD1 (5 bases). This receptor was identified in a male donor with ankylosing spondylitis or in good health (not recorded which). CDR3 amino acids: CASSVGLYNSPLHF. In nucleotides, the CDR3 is TGTGCCAGCAGCGTGGGACTTTATAATTCACCCCTCCACTTT.